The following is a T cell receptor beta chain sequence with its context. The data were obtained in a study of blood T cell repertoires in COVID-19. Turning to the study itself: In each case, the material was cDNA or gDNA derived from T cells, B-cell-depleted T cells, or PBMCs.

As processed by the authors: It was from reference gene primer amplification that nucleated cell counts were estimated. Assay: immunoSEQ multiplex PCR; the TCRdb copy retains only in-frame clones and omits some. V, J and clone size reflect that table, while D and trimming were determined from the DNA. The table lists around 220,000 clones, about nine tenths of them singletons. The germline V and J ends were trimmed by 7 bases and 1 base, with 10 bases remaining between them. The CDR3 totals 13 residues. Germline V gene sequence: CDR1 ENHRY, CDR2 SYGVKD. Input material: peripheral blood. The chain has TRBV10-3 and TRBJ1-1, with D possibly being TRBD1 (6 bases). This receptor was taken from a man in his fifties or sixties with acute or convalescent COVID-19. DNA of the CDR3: TGTGCCATCATGTCAGGGGAGAACACTGAAGCTTTCTTT. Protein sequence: CAIMSGENTEAFF.